This T cell receptor (beta chain) comes out of a study of blood T cell repertoires in COVID-19. Turning to the study itself: COVID-19 samples collected from the United States, Italy and Spain covered acute and convalescent phases.

Germline values: CDR1 LGHDT, CDR2 YNNKEL (reference sequence). The CDR3 is made up of 12 amino acids. The V gene end was trimmed by 7 bases and the J gene end by 12 bases; junction bases not matched to a gene: 12. In the study's own analysis: Scientists estimated how many nucleated cells there were by amplifying reference gene primers. Clones were read by immunoSEQ multiplex PCR, and TCRdb kept only the in-frame ones, dropping some. That table gives V, J and clone size, and the DNA gave D and trimming. The profile shows about 240,000 clones, approximately 80% of them singletons. The V and J genes are TRBV3-1 (or the pseudogene TRBV3-2) and TRBJ2-7, with 7 bases lining up with TRBD2. The sequence was collected from a young man who had recovered from COVID-19. Sequenced: peripheral blood. CDR3 region: CASTAPGTNWYF. CDR3 DNA sequence: TGTGCCAGCACAGCACCAGGGACTAATTGGTACTTC.